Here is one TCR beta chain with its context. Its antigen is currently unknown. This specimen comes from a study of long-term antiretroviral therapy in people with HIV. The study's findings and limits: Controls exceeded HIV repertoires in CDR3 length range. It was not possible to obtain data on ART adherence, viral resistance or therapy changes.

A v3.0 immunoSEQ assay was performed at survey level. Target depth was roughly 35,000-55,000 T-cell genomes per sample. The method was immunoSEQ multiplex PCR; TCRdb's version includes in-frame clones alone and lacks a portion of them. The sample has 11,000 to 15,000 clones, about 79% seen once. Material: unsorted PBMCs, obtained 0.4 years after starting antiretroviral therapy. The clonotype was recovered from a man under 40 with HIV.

DNA for the CDR3: TGTGCCAGCAGCTTAGCCCACAGGGCTATGGGGGCCAATCAGCCCCAGCATTTT. Translation: CASSLAHRAMGANQPQHF. V usage is TRBV7-8 and J usage is TRBJ1-5; the D gene is possibly TRBD1 (6 bases). The ends were cut back, 0 bases at V and 3 bases at J, with 18 bases in the middle. CDR3 length: 18 residues. Germline V lookup: CDR1 SGHVS, CDR2 FQNEAQ.